Listed here are 27 T cell receptor beta chains from one sample, sequenced in a study of T cell changes during pregnancy in multiple sclerosis. The assay was immunoSEQ multiplex PCR, and TCRdb's table has in-frame clones only and misses some. The data hold about 67,000 clones, with about nine tenths observed a single time. Sequencing used peripheral blood, obtained in the third trimester of pregnancy. These receptors were taken from a female donor with multiple sclerosis, enrolled in a pregnancy study.

The chain joins TRBV27 to TRBJ1-1; D unresolved. V was clipped by 8 bases and J by 1 base, with 23 bases between them. The CDR3 has 17 residues. CDR1 and CDR2 from the germline V gene are MNHEY and SMNVEV (reference sequence). CDR3: CASSIPAPRSPNTEAFF. In DNA, the CDR3 is TGTGCCAGCTCAATTCCGGCCCCTAGGTCCCCGAACACTGAAGCTTTCTTT.

V gene TRBV5-1 combines with J gene TRBJ1-5, with D hard to call. The CDR3 runs 15 residues. The V and J ends lost 4 bases and 7 bases respectively, with 18 bases between them. From germline, CDR1 is SGHRS and CDR2 YFSETQ. The CDR3 DNA reads TGCGCCAGCAGCCCGGAGTCGGGTACGGGACAGCCCCAGCATTTT. Amino acids: CASSPESGTGQPQHF.

CDR3 residues: CASSQDPPSGELSYEQYF. Written as DNA, the CDR3 is TGCGCCAGCAGCCAAGACCCCCCCAGCGGGGAGTTATCCTACGAGCAGTACTTC. V usage is TRBV4-1 and J usage is TRBJ2-7; 7 positions match TRBD2. Germline V lookup: CDR1 MGHRA, CDR2 YSYEKL. V lost 0 bases, J lost 1 base, and 12 bases stayed unmatched. This CDR3 has 18 residues.

V gene TRBV14 combines with J gene TRBJ1-2, with D maybe TRBD1 (6 bases). CDR3 size: 13 residues. V lost 4 bases to trimming and J lost 7 bases, with 13 bases between them. Germline CDR1 SGHDN, CDR2 FVKESK. CDR3 residues: CASSLQTGLGYTF. Written as DNA, the CDR3 is TGTGCCAGCAGCCTTCAGACAGGACTTGGCTACACCTTC. Full variable domain (remainder filled in from reference TRBV14 and TRBJ1-2): EAGVTQFPSHSVIEKGQTVTLRCDPISGHDNLYWYRRVMGKEIKFLLHFVKESKQDESGMPNNRFLAERTGGTYSTLKVQPAELEDSGVYFCASSLQTGLGYTFGSGTRLTVV.

The V and J genes are TRBV5-1 and TRBJ1-5; 7 bases line up with TRBD1. The J segment lost 7 bases and the V segment lost 10 bases, leaving 23 bases of the junction unmatched. In germline, CDR1 is SGHRS, CDR2 YFSETQ. This CDR3 comprises 17 residues. The DNA of the CDR3 is TGCGCCGGTTCAGCAGCTTGGGGGGACAGAGTGGGGCAGCCCCAGCATTTT. This translates into CAGSAAWGDRVGQPQHF.

This clone occurred once. The V and J genes are TRBV29-1 and TRBJ1-1, with 10 bases fitting TRBD1. The CDR3 extends over 13 amino acids. The junction had 0 bases not matched to a gene; V was cut back by 1 base and J by 4 bases. Germline V CDR1 and CDR2: SQVTM, ANQGSEA. CDR3 sequence: CSVEGTGGTEAFF. For the CDR3, the DNA is TGCAGCGTTGAAGGGACAGGGGGCACTGAAGCTTTCTTT.

The J gene is TRBJ2-1, the V gene TRBV7-2; 9 bases line up with TRBD1. Germline CDR1 SGHTA, CDR2 FQGNSA. The trim removed 5 bases at V and 7 bases at J, leaving 12 bases unmatched. The CDR3 has 16 residues. The CDR3 DNA is TGTGCCAGCAGCCCAGGGGTTTGGACAGGGGAAAATGAGCAGTTCTTC. Encoded protein: CASSPGVWTGENEQFF.

The chain couples TRBV18 to TRBJ1-3, with D possibly being TRBD1 (6 bases). Trimming pared 4 bases from V and 1 base from J, leaving 17 bases between. There are 17 residues in the CDR3. Per germline, CDR1 KGHSH and CDR2 LQKENI. CDR3 sequence reads: CASSRFEGGESGNTIYF. CDR3 sequence (DNA): TGTGCCAGCTCACGCTTCGAAGGGGGGGAGTCTGGAAACACCATATATTTT.

J is TRBJ2-6 and V is TRBV18; 10 bases are a match to TRBD1. The CDR3 has 19 residues. The junction had 10 bases not matched to a gene; V was cut back by 5 bases and J by 0 bases. Germline V gives CDR1 KGHSH, CDR2 LQKENI. The CDR3 reads CASSTLRTGGLSGANVLTF. For the CDR3, the DNA is TGTGCCAGCTCAACGCTCCGGACAGGGGGTCTCTCTGGGGCCAACGTCCTGACTTTC.

The gene calls are TRBV5-1 and TRBJ2-7; D might be TRBD2 (5 bases). The CDR3 has 13 residues. V was pared by 0 bases and J by 6 bases, with 10 bases between. Germline CDR1 SGHRS, CDR2 YFSETQ. CDR3 sequence (DNA): TGCGCCAGCAGCTTGGACGGGAAAACCGAGCAGTACTTC. Encoded protein: CASSLDGKTEQYF.

The genes are TRBV28 and TRBJ1-1, with 8 bases that match TRBD1. The CDR3 has 14 residues. In germline, CDR1 is MDHEN, CDR2 SYDVKM. J was trimmed by 0 bases and V by 7 bases; bases with no gene match: 4. The CDR3 loop reads CASTPDRVNTEAFF. In nucleotides, the CDR3 is TGTGCCAGCACCCCGGACAGGGTGAACACTGAAGCTTTCTTT.

The J gene is TRBJ2-6, the V gene TRBV7-8; D unresolved. Trimming removed 5 bases from V and 0 bases from J, with 14 bases in between. The CDR3 has 17 residues. CDR1 and CDR2 from the germline V gene are SGHVS and FQNEAQ. In DNA, the CDR3 is TGTGCCAGCAGCCCCCCATTACGGTACTCTGGGGCCAACGTCCTGACTTTC. It is translated as CASSPPLRYSGANVLTF.

The chain is built from TRBV7-9 and TRBJ1-2, with D uncertain. V lost 3 bases to trimming and J lost 4 bases, with 12 bases between them. CDR1 and CDR2 (germline): SEHNR, FQNEAQ (reference sequence). The CDR3 is made up of 14 amino acids. The CDR3 reads CASSLGQMIYGYTF. The CDR3 nucleotides are TGTGCCAGCAGCTTGGGCCAGATGATCTATGGCTACACCTTC. Variable domain in full (rest from reference TRBV7-9 and TRBJ1-2): DTGVSQNPRHKITKRGQNVTFRCDPISEHNRLYWYRQTLGQGPEFLTYFQNEAQLEKSRLLSDRFSAERPKGSFSTLEIQRTEQGDSAMYLCASSLGQMIYGYTFGSGTRLTVV.

V usage is TRBV10-3 and J usage is TRBJ1-5; 7 bases are shared with TRBD1. CDR3 length equals 13 residues. CDR1 is ENHRY, CDR2 SYGVKD, per germline. With V trimmed by 5 bases and J by 5 bases, 3 bases remained unmatched. The CDR3 spells CAISRDSHQPQHF. CDR3 DNA sequence: TGTGCCATCAGTAGGGACAGCCATCAGCCCCAGCATTTT.

The chain employs TRBV11-2 and TRBJ2-7, with TRBD2 matching 11 bases. The junction had 11 bases not matched to a gene; V was cut back by 5 bases and J by 2 bases. The CDR3 extends over 17 amino acids. Germline values: CDR1 SGHAT, CDR2 FQNNGV. The CDR3 protein is CASSPGLAAHATYEQYF. Here the CDR3 DNA reads TGTGCCAGCAGCCCGGGACTAGCGGCACATGCGACCTACGAGCAGTACTTC.

CDR3 region: CASSFKLDSYNEQFF. The CDR3 DNA follows: TGCGCCAGCAGCTTCAAATTAGACTCCTACAATGAGCAGTTCTTC. The rearrangement joins TRBV5-1 to TRBJ2-1, with no clear D. Germline V gene sequence: CDR1 SGHRS, CDR2 YFSETQ. The V end lost 2 bases, the J end lost 0 bases, and 9 bases lay between the germline ends. The CDR3 covers 15 residues.

The V and J genes are TRBV21-1 and TRBJ2-1; TRBD2 was called by the table and not checked on the DNA. TRBV21-1 is reported as a pseudogene. CDR3 length: 16 amino acids. CDR3: CASSKGQREADNEQFF. Here the CDR3 DNA reads TGTGCCAGCAGCAAAGGACAGCGGGAGGCCGACAATGAGCAGTTCTTC.

The V gene is TRBV2, the J gene TRBJ1-5, with D possibly being TRBD1 (6 bases). CDR3 length: 17 amino acids. CDR1 and CDR2 from the germline V gene are SNHLY and FYNNEI. Trimming took 2 bases from V and 3 from J, leaving 17 bases between them. CDR3 DNA: TGTGCCAGCAGTGAACCGCGGACAGTAAGATTCAATCAGCCCCAGCATTTT. Its translation is CASSEPRTVRFNQPQHF.

The V gene is TRBV21-1, the J gene TRBJ2-2; the D segment call TRBD1 is taken from the table without a DNA check. TRBV21-1 is an annotated pseudogene. The CDR3 spans 18 residues. CDR3 nucleotide sequence: TGTGCCAGCAGCAAAGGCGGAAGGGACAGGGAGGACACCGGGGAGCTGTTTTTT. This sequence encodes CASSKGGRDREDTGELFF.

V gene TRBV4-1 combines with J gene TRBJ2-5, with TRBD2 identical over 9 bases. V trimming: 1 base; J trimming: 1 base; junction bases outside the gene matches: 4. The CDR3 has 16 residues. The germline V gene encodes CDR1 MGHRA and CDR2 YSYEKL. The CDR3 sequence is CASSQGGGAGQETQYF. For the CDR3, the DNA is TGCGCCAGCAGCCAAGGCGGGGGGGCCGGCCAAGAGACCCAGTACTTC.

This chain uses TRBV7-9 with TRBJ1-2; perhaps TRBD1 as D (5 bases). V shed 1 base and J shed 3 bases, with 9 bases lying between them. The CDR3 has 14 amino acids. Germline V gene sequence: CDR1 SEHNR, CDR2 FQNEAQ (reference sequence). CDR3 loop: CASSLDPQDYGYTF. The CDR3 coding sequence is TGTGCCAGCAGCTTAGATCCACAGGACTATGGCTACACCTTC. The variable domain in full, with the rest retrieved from reference TRBV7-9 and TRBJ1-2, is DTGVSQNPRHKITKRGQNVTFRCDPISEHNRLYWYRQTLGQGPEFLTYFQNEAQLEKSRLLSDRFSAERPKGSFSTLEIQRTEQGDSAMYLCASSLDPQDYGYTFGSGTRLTVV.

CDR3 sequence: CASRHQSGDHQPQHF. In DNA form, the CDR3 reads TGTGCCAGTAGACATCAGTCAGGGGATCATCAGCCCCAGCATTTT. The chain couples TRBV19 to TRBJ1-5, with D possibly being TRBD1 (6 bases). Looked up from germline, CDR1 is LNHDA and CDR2 is SQIVND (reference sequence). There are 15 residues in the CDR3. Trimming took 6 bases from V and 5 from J, leaving 17 bases between them. Full variable domain (missing parts from reference TRBV19 and TRBJ1-5): DGGITQSPKYLFRKEGQNVTLSCEQNLNHDAMYWYRQDPGQGLRLIYYSQIVNDFQKGDIAEGYSVSREKKESFPLTVTSAQKNPTAFYLCASRHQSGDHQPQHFGDGTRLSIL.

The chain is built from TRBV5-6 and TRBJ2-7; 9 nucleotides align to TRBD1. The CDR3 consists of 15 residues. V shed 0 bases and J 7 bases; nucleotides not matched to a gene: 8. Germline-derived CDR1 and CDR2 are SGHDT and YYEEEE. DNA of the CDR3: TGTGCCAGCAGCTTGGGACAGGGGGTAACCGGGGAGCAGTACTTC. It encodes CASSLGQGVTGEQYF.

This clone was detected only once. The rearrangement joins TRBV19 to TRBJ1-4; tentatively, D is TRBD1 (6 bases). V gave up 7 bases and J gave up 0 bases, with 12 bases separating them. The CDR3 sequence is 15 residues long. Per the germline V gene, CDR1 is LNHDA and CDR2 is SQIVND (reference sequence). The CDR3: CASIGGLSTNEKLFF. CDR3 nucleotides: TGTGCCAGTATCGGGGGGCTCTCAACTAATGAAAAACTGTTTTTT. The full variable domain, completed using reference TRBV19 and TRBJ1-4, is DGGITQSPKYLFRKEGQNVTLSCEQNLNHDAMYWYRQDPGQGLRLIYYSQIVNDFQKGDIAEGYSVSREKKESFPLTVTSAQKNPTAFYLCASIGGLSTNEKLFFGSGTQLSVL.

The CDR3 protein is CSVRDSTASPLHF. The CDR3 nucleotides read TGCAGCGTCCGGGACTCGACAGCTTCACCCCTCCACTTT. The rearrangement uses TRBV29-1 and TRBJ1-6, with D possibly TRBD1 on 5 matching bases. The CDR3 runs 13 residues. Trimming left V 6 bases short and J 9 bases short, with 15 bases between. Germline loops: CDR1 SQVTM, CDR2 ANQGSEA.

The chain couples TRBV10-3 to TRBJ2-2; D might be TRBD2 (7 bases). Germline CDR1 and CDR2: ENHRY and SYGVKD. The CDR3 has 13 residues. V gave up 5 bases and J gave up 7 bases, with 11 bases separating them. CDR3 DNA: TGTGCCATCAGTTCCGGGGGGCGCGGGGAGCTGTTTTTT. Encoded protein: CAISSGGRGELFF.

The V and J genes are TRBV19 and TRBJ2-3; 12 bases fit TRBD1. The germline CDR1 and CDR2 sequences are LNHDA and SQIVND (reference sequence). CDR3 length: 16 residues. V was pared by 4 bases and J by 4 bases, with 6 bases of the junction left unmatched. CDR3: CASSTGTGGRADTQYF. For the CDR3, the DNA is TGTGCCAGTAGTACCGGGACAGGGGGCCGGGCAGATACGCAGTATTTT.